The 24 T cell receptor beta chains below all came from one sample that was sequenced in a study of T cells in Graves' hyperthyroidism and ophthalmopathy. Researchers amplified the TCR beta CDR3 regions from RNA transcripts. HTBI primers were the set used in a first-round RT-PCR of the TCR CDR3. MiXCR, applied by TCRdb to the multiplex PCR reads, yields one record per CDR3 protein. This sample has about 840,000 distinct CDR3 sequences, with 38% found just once. Sequenced: blood. These receptors all stem from a man in his late teens or twenties with Graves' hyperthyroidism.

The CDR3 is CASSTSLAGGTGELFF. For the CDR3, the DNA is TGTGCCAGCAGCACATCGCTAGCGGGAGGGACCGGGGAGCTGTTTTTT. The V call is TRBV12-3 or TRBV12-4, the J call TRBJ2-2; 12 bases match TRBD2. This CDR3 spans 16 amino acids. V was pared by 6 bases and J by 5 bases, with 7 bases of the junction left unmatched.

This clonotype was counted only a few times. The chain employs TRBV20-1 and TRBJ1-2; D gene ambiguous. With 7 bases removed from V and 2 bases from J, the gap between germline ends came to 11 bases. The CDR3 runs 12 residues. Germline V gene lookup returns CDR1 DFQATT and CDR2 SNEGSKA (reference sequence). CDR3 sequence (DNA): TGCAGTGTCGTCATCAGAAACTATGGCTACACCTTC. Amino acid sequence: CSVVIRNYGYTF.

As regards this clonotype: This may be a read error: a much more frequent sequence differs by one nucleotide. The chain combines TRBV10-3 with TRBJ2-5, with TRBD2 identical over 8 bases. The CDR3 contains 14 residues. CDR1 ENHRY and CDR2 SYGVKD come from the germline V gene. In nucleotides, the CDR3 is TGTACCATCAAGGAGCCGGGAGGGGGAGAGACCCAGTACTTC. It specifies CTIKEPGGGETQYF.

The rearrangement uses TRBV25-1 and TRBJ1-2; D may be TRBD1 (5 bases). V was cut by 6 bases and J by 3 bases, with 20 bases left in between. This CDR3 is 16 amino acids long. Germline values: CDR1 MGHDK, CDR2 SYGVNS. CDR3 nucleotide sequence: TGTGCCAGCAGCCAAGAGGGACGGGTCTTTGACTATGGCTACACCTTC. Translation gives CASSQEGRVFDYGYTF.

This clonotype was found a few times. The chain has TRBV4-1 and TRBJ1-2, with D uncertain. Looked up from germline, CDR1 is MGHRA and CDR2 is YSYEKL. The CDR3 is made up of 13 amino acids. V lost 0 bases and J lost 6, with 8 bases in between. The CDR3 sequence is CASSQEVWDGYTF. DNA of the CDR3: TGCGCCAGCAGCCAAGAGGTGTGGGATGGCTACACCTTC.

The chain has TRBV5-8 and TRBJ2-6, with 9 bases matching TRBD1. Germline V lookup: CDR1 SGHTS, CDR2 YDEGEE. Trimming took 7 bases from V and 4 from J; bases not matched to a gene: 6. CDR3 size: 15 residues. CDR3: CASYWTGVGANVLTF. CDR3 nucleotide sequence: TGTGCCAGCTACTGGACAGGGGTCGGGGCCAACGTCCTGACTTTC.

This clonotype came up a few times. The J gene is TRBJ2-5, the V gene TRBV6-5, with no clear D. The CDR3 extends over 15 amino acids. V was trimmed by 4 bases and J by 0 bases, leaving 12 bases between them. The germline gives CDR1 MNHEY, CDR2 SVGAGI. CDR3 in amino acids: CASSSSLANQETQYF. The CDR3 nucleotides are TGTGCCAGCAGTTCCAGCCTCGCGAACCAAGAGACCCAGTACTTC.

The sample holds one count of this clonotype. This sequence may be a read error, since a much larger clone differs from it by one base. The chain is built from TRBV2 and TRBJ1-1; 8 nucleotides line up with TRBD1. The CDR3 has 15 amino acids. Germline V CDR1 and CDR2: SNHLY, FYNNEI. V trimming: 4 bases; J trimming: 6 bases; junction bases outside the gene matches: 10. The CDR3: CASSGDRPRGAEAFF. CDR3 in DNA: TGTGCCAGCAGTGGGGACAGGCCCAGAGGGGCTGAAGCTTTCTTT.

This chain joins TRBV19 and TRBJ1-5; tentatively, D is TRBD1 (6 bases). CDR1 is LNHDA and CDR2 is SQIVND in the germline V gene (reference sequence). The CDR3 has 15 residues. The V gene lost 0 bases and the J gene lost 9 bases, with 15 bases spanning the gap. The CDR3: CASSIDPGARWPQHF. The CDR3, as DNA: TGTGCCAGTAGTATAGACCCGGGGGCACGGTGGCCCCAGCATTTT.

The chain joins TRBV9 to TRBJ1-4; the D is unclear. Germline values: CDR1 SGDLS, CDR2 YYNGEE. V shed 3 bases and J shed 7 bases, with 7 bases lying between them. The CDR3 contains 12 residues. The CDR3 is CASSDGSEKLFF. DNA of the CDR3: TGTGCCAGCAGCGACGGAAGTGAAAAACTGTTTTTT.

In this sample, this clonotype turned up a few times. This chain links TRBV2 with TRBJ1-6; D not resolved. V was cut by 5 bases and J by 0 bases, with 14 bases left in between. The CDR3 runs to 17 residues. CDR1 SNHLY and CDR2 FYNNEI come from the germline V gene. The DNA for the CDR3 is TGTGCCAGCAGTCCGGACGGCAGGAGCTCCTATAATTCACCCCTCCACTTT. This translates into CASSPDGRSSYNSPLHF.

This clonotype was recorded many times. This rearrangement joins TRBV10-1 to TRBJ1-6; 9 positions match TRBD1. V lost 6 bases, J lost 7 bases, and 4 bases stayed unmatched. Germline V lookup: CDR1 WNHNN, CDR2 SYGVQD (reference sequence). The CDR3 is 14 amino acids. CDR3 coding DNA: TGCGCCAGCAGCCGGGACAGGGTCAATTCACCCCTCCACTTT. This sequence encodes CASSRDRVNSPLHF.

Points on this clonotype: The junction shows a germline mismatch at one end, possibly a read error. V gene TRBV9 combines with J gene TRBJ1-4; D is ambiguous. Per germline, CDR1 SGDLS and CDR2 YYNGEE. The CDR3 has 13 amino acids. Here the CDR3 reads CASSVGTVEKLLF. The CDR3 nucleotides are TGTGCCAGCAGCGTAGGGACCGTCGAAAAACTGCTTTTT.

There are many counts of this clonotype. V gene TRBV2 combines with J gene TRBJ1-5; TRBD1 matches at 9 bases. The length of the CDR3 is 15 residues. Germline V gene sequence: CDR1 SNHLY, CDR2 FYNNEI. V trimming: 3 bases; J trimming: 7 bases; junction bases outside the gene matches: 7. CDR3 nucleotides: TGTGCCAGCAGTGAGTTACAGGGGGCAAGCCAGCCCCAGCATTTT. Its protein is CASSELQGASQPQHF.

The rearrangement joins TRBV6-5 to TRBJ1-1; 8 nucleotides line up with TRBD1. Germline assignment: CDR1 MNHEY and CDR2 SVGAGI. J was trimmed by 5 bases and V by 8 bases; bases with no gene match: 13. CDR3 size: 15 residues. The CDR3 DNA follows: TGTGCCAGCCTTCTAGGGCCAGGGGGCCGAACTGAAGCTTTCTTT. Amino acid sequence: CASLLGPGGRTEAFF.

Remarks on this clonotype: A much larger clone is a single base away; this may be a read error. This chain connects TRBV7-2 to TRBJ2-7; TRBD1 matches 9 bases. Per germline, CDR1 SGHTA and CDR2 FQGNSA. This CDR3 contains 15 residues. CDR3 in amino acids: CASSNVPGQGYELYF. In nucleotides, the CDR3 is TGTGCCAGCAGCAATGTCCCGGGACAGGGCTACGAGCTGTACTTC. The full variable domain, completed using reference TRBV7-2 and TRBJ2-7, is GAGVSQSPSNKVTEKGKDVELRCDPISGHTALYWYRQSLGQGLEFLIYFQGNSAPDKSGLPSDRFSAERTGGSVSTLTIQRTQQEDSAVYLCASSNVPGQGYELYFGPGTRLTVT.

The chain uses TRBV29-1 and TRBJ2-2, with 9 bases aligning to TRBD1. The CDR3 loop spans 17 amino acids. J was trimmed by 4 bases and V by 4 bases; bases with no gene match: 13. From germline, CDR1 is SQVTM and CDR2 ANQGSEA. In nucleotides, the CDR3 is TGCAGCGTTGCCCCCTCCCCGGGACAGGGAACCACCGGGGAGCTGTTTTTT. It yields the protein CSVAPSPGQGTTGELFF.

The gene calls are TRBV7-9 and TRBJ2-3; 9 bases match TRBD2. J was trimmed by 0 bases and V by 4 bases; bases with no gene match: 5. The CDR3 has 16 amino acids. Germline V CDR1 and CDR2: SEHNR, FQNEAQ (reference sequence). CDR3 region: CASSYLLAGSTDTQYF. The CDR3 DNA reads TGTGCCAGCAGCTATTTACTAGCGGGTAGCACAGATACGCAGTATTTT.

This clonotype was detected a few times. The chain carries TRBV9 and TRBJ2-7, with D possibly matching TRBD1 (6 bases). The germline gives CDR1 SGDLS, CDR2 YYNGEE. V lost 4 bases and J 3 bases, leaving 14 bases between the germline ends. CDR3 length: 14 residues. The CDR3 loop reads CASSSELQGYEQYF. The DNA for the CDR3 is TGTGCCAGCAGCTCGGAATTACAGGGCTACGAGCAGTACTTC.

This chain joins TRBV7-9 and TRBJ1-5, with 7 bases identical to TRBD1. The V segment lost 7 bases and the J segment 2 bases; nucleotides outside the gene matches: 11. The CDR3 loop spans 16 amino acids. The germline CDR1 and CDR2 sequences are SEHNR and FQNEAQ (reference sequence). The CDR3 sequence: CASILLTGSGNQPQHF. The CDR3 nucleotides are TGTGCCAGCATCCTCCTGACAGGGTCGGGCAATCAGCCCCAGCATTTT.

The chain couples TRBV7-6 to TRBJ2-2; D unclear. Trimming shortened V by 5 bases and J by 5 bases, and 15 bases separated the two germline ends. The CDR3 is 15 amino acids. Germline CDR1 is SGHVS and CDR2 is FNYEAQ. For the CDR3, the DNA is TGTGCCAGCAGCCCGCCCCTGGCCGCGACCGGGGAGCTGTTTTTT. The encoded protein is CASSPPLAATGELFF.

This clonotype showed up just a few times. The V gene is TRBV19, the J gene TRBJ1-3; no clear D gene. Looked up from germline, CDR1 is LNHDA and CDR2 is SQIVND (reference sequence). V lost 7 bases, J lost 0 bases, and 16 bases lay in between. The CDR3 length is 16 residues. CDR3 nucleotide sequence: TGTGCCAGTACCACCTCCAGCGAGACCTCTGGAAACACCATATATTTT. Translated, it gives CASTTSSETSGNTIYF.

This clonotype was counted between two and nine times. The chain has TRBV12-3 or TRBV12-4 and TRBJ1-2; 10 nucleotides align to TRBD1. Trimming at V came to 5 bases and at J to 4 bases, leaving 7 bases not matched to a gene. The CDR3 sequence is 15 residues long. The CDR3 region has the DNA TGTGCCAGCAGTCCCTCCGGGACAGGGGCCTATGGCTACACCTTC. Amino acid sequence: CASSPSGTGAYGYTF.

The chain employs TRBV29-1 and TRBJ2-7, with no clear D. This CDR3 contains 12 residues. V was shortened by 5 bases and J by 2 bases, with 10 bases between the two germline ends. From germline, CDR1 is SQVTM and CDR2 ANQGSEA. In DNA form, the CDR3 reads TGCAGCGTTTTCGACGGCCCCTACGAGCAGTACTTC. Protein: CSVFDGPYEQYF.